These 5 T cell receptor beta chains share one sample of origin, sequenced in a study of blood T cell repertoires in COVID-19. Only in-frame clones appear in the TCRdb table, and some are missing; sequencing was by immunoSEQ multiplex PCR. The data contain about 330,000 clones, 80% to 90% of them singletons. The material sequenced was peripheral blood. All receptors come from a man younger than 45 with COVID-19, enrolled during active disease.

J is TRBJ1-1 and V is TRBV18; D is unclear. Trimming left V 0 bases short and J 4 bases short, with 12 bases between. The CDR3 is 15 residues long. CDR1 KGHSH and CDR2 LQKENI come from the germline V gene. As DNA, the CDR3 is TGTGCCAGCTCACCACCGCACGGGGTTCTCACTGAAGCTTTCTTT. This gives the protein CASSPPHGVLTEAFF.

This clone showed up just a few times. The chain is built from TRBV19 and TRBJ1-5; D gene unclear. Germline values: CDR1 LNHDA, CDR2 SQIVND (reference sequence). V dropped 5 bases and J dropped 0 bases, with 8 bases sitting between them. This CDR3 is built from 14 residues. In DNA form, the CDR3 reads TGTGCCAGTAGTTTCGCAGTTAGCAATCAGCCCCAGCATTTT. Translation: CASSFAVSNQPQHF.

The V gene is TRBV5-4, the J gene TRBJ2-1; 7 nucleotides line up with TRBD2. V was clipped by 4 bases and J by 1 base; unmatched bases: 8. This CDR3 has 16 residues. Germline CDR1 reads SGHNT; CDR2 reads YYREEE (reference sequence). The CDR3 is CASSLREVLSYNEQFF. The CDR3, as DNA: TGTGCCAGCAGCCTCCGGGAGGTATTGTCCTACAATGAGCAGTTCTTC.

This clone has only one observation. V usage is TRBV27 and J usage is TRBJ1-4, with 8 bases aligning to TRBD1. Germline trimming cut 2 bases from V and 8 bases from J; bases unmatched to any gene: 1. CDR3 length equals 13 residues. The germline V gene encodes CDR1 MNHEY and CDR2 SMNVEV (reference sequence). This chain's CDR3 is CASSLGDREKLFF. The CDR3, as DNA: TGTGCCAGCAGTTTAGGGGACAGGGAAAAACTGTTTTTT.

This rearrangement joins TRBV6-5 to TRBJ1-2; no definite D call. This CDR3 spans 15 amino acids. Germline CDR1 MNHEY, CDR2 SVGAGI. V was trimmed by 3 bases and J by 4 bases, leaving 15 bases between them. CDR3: CASSYFEDVGYGYTF. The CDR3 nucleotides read TGTGCCAGCAGTTATTTTGAGGATGTAGGCTATGGCTACACCTTC.